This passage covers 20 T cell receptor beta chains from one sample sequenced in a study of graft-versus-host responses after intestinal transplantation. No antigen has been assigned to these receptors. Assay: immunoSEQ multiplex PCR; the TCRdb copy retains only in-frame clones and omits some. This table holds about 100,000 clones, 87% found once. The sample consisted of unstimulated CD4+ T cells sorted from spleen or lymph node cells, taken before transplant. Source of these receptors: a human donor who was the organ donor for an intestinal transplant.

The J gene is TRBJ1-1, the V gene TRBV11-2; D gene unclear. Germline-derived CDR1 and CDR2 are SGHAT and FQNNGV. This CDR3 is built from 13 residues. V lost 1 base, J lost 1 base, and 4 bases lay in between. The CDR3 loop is CASSLGENTEAFF. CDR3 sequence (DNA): TGTGCCAGCAGCTTAGGAGAGAACACTGAAGCTTTCTTT.

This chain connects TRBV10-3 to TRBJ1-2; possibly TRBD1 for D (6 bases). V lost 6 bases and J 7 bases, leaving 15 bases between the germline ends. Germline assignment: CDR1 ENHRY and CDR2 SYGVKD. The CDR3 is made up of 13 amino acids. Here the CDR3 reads CAIRGGVFGGYTF. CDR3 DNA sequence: TGTGCCATCAGAGGGGGGGTATTCGGTGGCTACACCTTC.

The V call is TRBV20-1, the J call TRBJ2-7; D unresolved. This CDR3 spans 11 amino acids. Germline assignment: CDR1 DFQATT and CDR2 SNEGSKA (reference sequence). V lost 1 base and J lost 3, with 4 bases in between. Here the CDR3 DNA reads TGCAGTGCTAGAGTATACTACGAGCAGTACTTC. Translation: CSARVYYEQYF.

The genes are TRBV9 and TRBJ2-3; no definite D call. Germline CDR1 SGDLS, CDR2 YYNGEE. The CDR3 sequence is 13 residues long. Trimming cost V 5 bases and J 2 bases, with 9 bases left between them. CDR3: CASSLAPTDTQYF. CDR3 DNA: TGTGCCAGCAGTTTAGCCCCCACAGATACGCAGTATTTT.

The CDR3: CAISEQGSSVRNEQFF. The CDR3, as DNA: TGTGCCATCAGTGAGCAGGGGTCTAGCGTTAGAAATGAGCAGTTCTTC. The chain joins TRBV10-3 to TRBJ2-1, with D possibly called TRBD1 or TRBD2 (6 bases each). The V end was cut by 2 bases, the J end by 7 bases, with 18 bases between. Germline V lookup: CDR1 ENHRY, CDR2 SYGVKD. The CDR3 is 16 residues long.

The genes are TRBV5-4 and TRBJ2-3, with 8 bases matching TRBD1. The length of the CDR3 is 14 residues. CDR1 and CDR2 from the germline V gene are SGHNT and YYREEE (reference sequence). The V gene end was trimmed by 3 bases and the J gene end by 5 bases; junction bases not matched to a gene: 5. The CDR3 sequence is CASSWTGTGDTQYF. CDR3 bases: TGTGCCAGCAGCTGGACCGGGACAGGAGATACGCAGTATTTT.

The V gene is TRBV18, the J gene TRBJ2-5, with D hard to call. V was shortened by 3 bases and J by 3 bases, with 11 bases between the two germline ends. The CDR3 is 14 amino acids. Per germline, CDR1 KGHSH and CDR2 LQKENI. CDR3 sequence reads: CASSPNIVKETQYF. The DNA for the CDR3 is TGTGCCAGCTCACCGAATATAGTCAAAGAGACCCAGTACTTC.

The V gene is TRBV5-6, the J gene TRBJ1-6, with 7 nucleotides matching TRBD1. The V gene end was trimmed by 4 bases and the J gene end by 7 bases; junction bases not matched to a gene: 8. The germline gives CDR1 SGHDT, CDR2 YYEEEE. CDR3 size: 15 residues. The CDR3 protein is CASSERQGKNSPLHF. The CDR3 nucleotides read TGTGCCAGCAGCGAACGACAGGGCAAAAATTCACCCCTCCACTTT.

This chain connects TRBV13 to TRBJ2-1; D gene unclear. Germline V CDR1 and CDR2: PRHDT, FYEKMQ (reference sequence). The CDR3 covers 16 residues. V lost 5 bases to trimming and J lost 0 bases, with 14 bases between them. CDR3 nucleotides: TGTGCCAGCAGCACGTGGGGTTACCACTCCTACAATGAGCAGTTCTTC. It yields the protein CASSTWGYHSYNEQFF.

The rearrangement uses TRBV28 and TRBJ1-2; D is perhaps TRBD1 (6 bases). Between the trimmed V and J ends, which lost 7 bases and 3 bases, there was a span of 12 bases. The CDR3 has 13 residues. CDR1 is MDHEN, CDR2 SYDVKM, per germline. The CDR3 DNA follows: TGTGCCAGCATAAGTGCAGGGGACTATGGCTACACCTTC. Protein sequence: CASISAGDYGYTF.

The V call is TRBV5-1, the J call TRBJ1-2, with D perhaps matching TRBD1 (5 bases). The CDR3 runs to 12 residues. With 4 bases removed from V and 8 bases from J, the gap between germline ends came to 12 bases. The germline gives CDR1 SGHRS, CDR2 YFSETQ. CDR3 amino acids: CASSRGSEGYTF. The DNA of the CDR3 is TGCGCCAGCAGCCGGGGCAGCGAGGGCTACACCTTC.

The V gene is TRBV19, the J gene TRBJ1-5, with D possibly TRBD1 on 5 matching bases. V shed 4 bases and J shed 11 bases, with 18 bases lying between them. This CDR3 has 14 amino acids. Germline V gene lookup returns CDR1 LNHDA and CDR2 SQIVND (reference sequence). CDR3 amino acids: CASSKIQVPGAQHF. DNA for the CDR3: TGTGCCAGTAGTAAAATACAGGTACCCGGGGCCCAGCATTTT.

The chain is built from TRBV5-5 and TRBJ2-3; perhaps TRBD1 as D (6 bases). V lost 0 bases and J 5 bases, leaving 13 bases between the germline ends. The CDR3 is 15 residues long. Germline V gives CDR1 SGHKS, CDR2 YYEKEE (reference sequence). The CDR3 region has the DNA TGTGCCAGCAGCTTGGACAGGGTCTTAGGAGATACGCAGTATTTT. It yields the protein CASSLDRVLGDTQYF.

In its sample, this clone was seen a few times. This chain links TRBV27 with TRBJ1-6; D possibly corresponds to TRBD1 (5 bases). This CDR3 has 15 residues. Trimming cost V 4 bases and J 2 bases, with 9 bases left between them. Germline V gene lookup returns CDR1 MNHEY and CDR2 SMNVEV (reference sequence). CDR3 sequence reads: CASSWGGTYNSPLHF. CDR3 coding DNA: TGTGCCAGCAGTTGGGGGGGGACCTATAATTCACCCCTCCACTTT.

In DNA form, the CDR3 reads TGTGCCAGCGGTAGCGGGGGGTCATACAATGAGCAGTTCTTC. This translates into CASGSGGSYNEQFF. The chain couples TRBV2 to TRBJ2-1; 10 positions agree with TRBD2. Germline CDR1 and CDR2: SNHLY and FYNNEI. CDR3 length: 14 amino acids. V trimming: 8 bases; J trimming: 4 bases; junction bases outside the gene matches: 5.

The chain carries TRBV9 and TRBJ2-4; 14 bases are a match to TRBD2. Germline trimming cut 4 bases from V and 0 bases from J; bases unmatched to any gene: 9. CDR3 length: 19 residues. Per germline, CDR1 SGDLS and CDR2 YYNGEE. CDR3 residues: CASSPRGTSGGQAKNIQYF. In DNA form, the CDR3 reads TGTGCCAGCAGCCCCAGAGGGACTAGCGGGGGTCAAGCCAAAAACATTCAGTACTTC.

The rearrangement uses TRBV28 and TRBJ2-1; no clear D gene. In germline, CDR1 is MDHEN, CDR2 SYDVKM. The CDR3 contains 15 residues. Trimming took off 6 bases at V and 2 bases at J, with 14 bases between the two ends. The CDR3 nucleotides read TGTGCCAGCAGAAGAAGTGGCGCCGCCTACAATGAGCAGTTCTTC. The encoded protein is CASRRSGAAYNEQFF.

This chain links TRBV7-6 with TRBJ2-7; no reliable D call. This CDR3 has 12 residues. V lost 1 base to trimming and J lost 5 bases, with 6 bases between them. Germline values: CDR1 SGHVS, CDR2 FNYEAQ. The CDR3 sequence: CASSLEPHEQYF. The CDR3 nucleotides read TGTGCCAGCAGCTTAGAGCCCCACGAGCAGTACTTC.

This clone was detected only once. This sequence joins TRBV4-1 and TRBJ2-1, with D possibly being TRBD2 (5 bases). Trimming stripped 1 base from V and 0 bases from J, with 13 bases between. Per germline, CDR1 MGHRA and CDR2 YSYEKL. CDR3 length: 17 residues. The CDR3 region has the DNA TGCGCCAGCAGCCAAGTTGGGAGATCTGACTCCTACAATGAGCAGTTCTTC. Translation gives CASSQVGRSDSYNEQFF.

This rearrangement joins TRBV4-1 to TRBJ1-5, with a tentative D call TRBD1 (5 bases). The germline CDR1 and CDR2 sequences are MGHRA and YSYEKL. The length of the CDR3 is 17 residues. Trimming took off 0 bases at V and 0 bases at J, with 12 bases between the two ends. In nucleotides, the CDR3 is TGCGCCAGCAGCCAAGAAATGACCAGGGCTAGCAATCAGCCCCAGCATTTT. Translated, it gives CASSQEMTRASNQPQHF.